This T cell receptor (beta chain) was documented in a study of CD8+ T cells in alopecia areata. Study findings and constraints: Alopecia totalis/universalis scalp especially showed more expanded CD8+ clones than normal scalp.

Details on this clone: As yet, its antigen is unknown.

The investigators collected lesional scalp punch biopsies and peripheral blood from alopecia areata patients. From PBMCs, CD4+ and CD8+ T cells were sorted. RNA was extracted and reverse transcribed into cDNA as the sequencing template. TCRdb keeps only in-frame clones here, not all; method: immunoSEQ multiplex PCR. The table includes approximately 180,000 clones, less than 75% detected once. Trimming removed 3 bases at V and 3 bases at J, with 9 bases between. This CDR3 is built from 13 residues. Looked up from germline, CDR1 is MNHEY and CDR2 is SMNVEV (reference sequence). The chain joins TRBV27 to TRBJ2-7; unclear D gene. This specimen consisted of CD8+ T cells sorted from blood, obtained at week 0. The receptor was derived from a human donor with alopecia areata. The CDR3 loop reads CASSFGDRYEQYF. The CDR3 nucleotides read TGTGCCAGCAGTTTTGGTGATCGCTACGAGCAGTACTTC.